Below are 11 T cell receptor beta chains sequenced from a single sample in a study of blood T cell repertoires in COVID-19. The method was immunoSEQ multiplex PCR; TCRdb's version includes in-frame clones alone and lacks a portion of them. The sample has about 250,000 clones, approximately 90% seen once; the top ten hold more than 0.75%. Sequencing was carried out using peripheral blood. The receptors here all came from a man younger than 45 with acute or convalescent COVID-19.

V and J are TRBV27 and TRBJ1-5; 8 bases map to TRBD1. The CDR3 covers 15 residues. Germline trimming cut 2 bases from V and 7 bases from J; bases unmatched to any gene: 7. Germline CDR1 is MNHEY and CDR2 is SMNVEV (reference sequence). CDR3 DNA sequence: TGTGCCAGCAGTTTAAGCCAGGGGGCTGGCCAGCCCCAGCATTTT. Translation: CASSLSQGAGQPQHF.

As DNA, the CDR3 is TGTGCCAGGGACCGGGAGTATTACTCTGGAAACACCATATATTTT. Its translation is CARDREYYSGNTIYF. The chain has TRBV2 and TRBJ1-3; no definite D call. The CDR3 contains 15 residues. The germline V gene has CDR1 SNHLY and CDR2 FYNNEI. V lost 9 bases to trimming and J lost 0 bases, with 15 bases between them.

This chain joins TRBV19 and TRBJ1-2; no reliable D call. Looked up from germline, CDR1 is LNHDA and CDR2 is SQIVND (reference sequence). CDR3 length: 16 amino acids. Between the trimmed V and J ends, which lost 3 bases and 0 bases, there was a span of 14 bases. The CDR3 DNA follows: TGTGCCAGTAGTATGCCTACGCGCTTTCCTAACTATGGCTACACCTTC. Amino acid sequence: CASSMPTRFPNYGYTF.

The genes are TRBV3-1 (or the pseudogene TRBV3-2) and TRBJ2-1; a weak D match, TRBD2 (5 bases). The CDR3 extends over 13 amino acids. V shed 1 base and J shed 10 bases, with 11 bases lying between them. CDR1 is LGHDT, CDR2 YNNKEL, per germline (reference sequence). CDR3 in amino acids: CASSQVGGLEQFF. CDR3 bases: TGTGCCAGCAGCCAAGTAGGAGGACTCGAGCAGTTCTTC.

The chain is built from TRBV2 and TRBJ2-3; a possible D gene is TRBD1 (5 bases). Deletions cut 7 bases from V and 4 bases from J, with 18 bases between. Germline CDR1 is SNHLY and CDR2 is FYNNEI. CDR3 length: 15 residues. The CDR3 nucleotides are TGTGCCAGCAAGGCCCAGGGTATCGCCGCAGATACGCAGTATTTT. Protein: CASKAQGIAADTQYF.

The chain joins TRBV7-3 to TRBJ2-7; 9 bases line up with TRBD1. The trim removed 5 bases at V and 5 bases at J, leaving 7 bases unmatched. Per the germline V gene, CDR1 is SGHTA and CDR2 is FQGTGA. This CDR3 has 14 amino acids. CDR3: CASSLSTGGHEQYF. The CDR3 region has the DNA TGTGCCAGCAGCCTCTCGACAGGGGGGCACGAGCAGTACTTC. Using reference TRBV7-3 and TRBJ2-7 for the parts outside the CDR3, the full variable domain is GAGVSQTPSNKVTEKGKYVELRCDPISGHTALYWYRQSLGQGPEFLIYFQGTGAADDSGLPNDRFFAVRPEGSVSTLKIQRTERGDSAVYLCASSLSTGGHEQYFGPGTRLTVT.

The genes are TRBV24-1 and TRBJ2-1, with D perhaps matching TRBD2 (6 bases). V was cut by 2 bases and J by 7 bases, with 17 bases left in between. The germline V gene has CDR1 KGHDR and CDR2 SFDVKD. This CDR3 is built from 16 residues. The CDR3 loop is CATSDSGSRGKNEQFF. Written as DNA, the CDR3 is TGTGCCACCAGTGATTCGGGGTCCCGGGGGAAGAATGAGCAGTTCTTC.

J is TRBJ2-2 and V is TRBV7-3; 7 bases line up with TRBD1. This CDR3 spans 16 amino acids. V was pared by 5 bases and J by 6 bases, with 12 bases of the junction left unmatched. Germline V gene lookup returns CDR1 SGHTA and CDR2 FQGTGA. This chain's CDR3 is CASSPQALTGSGELFF. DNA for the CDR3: TGTGCCAGCAGCCCCCAAGCCCTGACAGGGTCCGGGGAGCTGTTTTTT.

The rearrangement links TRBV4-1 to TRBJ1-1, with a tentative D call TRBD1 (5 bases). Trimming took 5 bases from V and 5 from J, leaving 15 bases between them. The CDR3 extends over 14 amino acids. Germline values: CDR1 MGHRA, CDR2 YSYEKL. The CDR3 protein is CASSLAGARTEAFF. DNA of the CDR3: TGCGCCAGCAGCTTGGCTGGGGCGCGAACTGAAGCTTTCTTT.

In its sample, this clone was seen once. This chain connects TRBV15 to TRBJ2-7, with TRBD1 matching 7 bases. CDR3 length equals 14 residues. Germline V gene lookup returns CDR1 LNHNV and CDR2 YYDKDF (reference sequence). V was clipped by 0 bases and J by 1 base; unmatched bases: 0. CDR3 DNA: TGTGCCACCAGCAGAGACAGGGGGTCCTACGAGCAGTACTTC. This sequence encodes CATSRDRGSYEQYF.

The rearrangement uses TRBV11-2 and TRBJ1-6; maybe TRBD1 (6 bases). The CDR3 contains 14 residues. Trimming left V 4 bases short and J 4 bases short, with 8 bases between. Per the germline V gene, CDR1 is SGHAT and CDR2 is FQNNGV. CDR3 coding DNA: TGTGCCAGCAGCTACGGACAGTATAATTCACCCCTCCACTTT. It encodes CASSYGQYNSPLHF.